This T cell receptor beta chain originates from a study of response to subunit inactivated influenza vaccine. General observations from the study: Researchers suggested that each seasonal influenza vaccination recruits few new T cells.

One entry per CDR3 protein, called by TCRdb with MiXCR from the RT-PCR reads. This sample has just over 300,000 distinct CDR3 sequences; about 20% occur once, and the top ten carry approximately 10%. This CDR3 has 16 residues. The V end was cut by 3 bases, the J end by 3 bases, with 18 bases between. Germline CDR1 and CDR2: DFQATT and SNEGSKA (reference sequence). About this clonotype: The antigen remains undetermined.

The sample here was PBMCs from blood, taken 21 months after vaccination. This receptor was identified in a man aged 50 to 69 who received an inactivated influenza vaccine. The gene calls are TRBV20-1 and TRBJ2-1; D possibly matches TRBD1 or TRBD2 (5 bases each). Here the CDR3 reads CSASQMGDPFYNEQFF. CDR3 DNA: TGCAGTGCTAGCCAGATGGGGGACCCATTCTACAATGAGCAGTTCTTC.